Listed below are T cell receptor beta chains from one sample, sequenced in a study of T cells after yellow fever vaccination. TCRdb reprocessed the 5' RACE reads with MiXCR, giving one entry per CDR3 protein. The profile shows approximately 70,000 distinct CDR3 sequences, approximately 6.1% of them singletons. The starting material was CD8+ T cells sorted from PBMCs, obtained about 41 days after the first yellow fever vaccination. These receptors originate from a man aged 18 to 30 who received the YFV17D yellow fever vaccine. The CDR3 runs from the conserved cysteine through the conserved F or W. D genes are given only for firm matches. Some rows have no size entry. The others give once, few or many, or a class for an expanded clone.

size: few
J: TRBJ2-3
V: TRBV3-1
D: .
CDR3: CASSPRAVAVGTDTQYF
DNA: TGTGCCAGCAGCCCCCGGGCGGTAGCGGTCGGCACAGATACGCAGTATTTT

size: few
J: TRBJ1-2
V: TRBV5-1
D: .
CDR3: CASSLGQINYGYTF
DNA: TGCGCCAGCAGCTTGGGACAGATCAACTATGGCTACACCTTC

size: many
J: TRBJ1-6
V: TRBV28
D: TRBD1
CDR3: CASSFRGVTSPLHF
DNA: TGTGCCAGCAGTTTCAGGGGGGTCACCTCACCCCTCCACTTT

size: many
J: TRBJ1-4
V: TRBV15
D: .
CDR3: CATSSWGDEKLFF
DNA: TGTGCCACCAGCAGTTGGGGGGATGAAAAACTGTTTTTT

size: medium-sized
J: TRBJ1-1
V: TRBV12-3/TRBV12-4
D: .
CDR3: CASRKKMNTEAFF
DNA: TGTGCCAGCAGGAAAAAAATGAACACTGAAGCTTTCTTT

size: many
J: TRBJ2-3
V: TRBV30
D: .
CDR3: CAWSVSAGADTQYF
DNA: TGTGCCTGGAGTGTCTCAGCCGGGGCAGATACGCAGTATTTT

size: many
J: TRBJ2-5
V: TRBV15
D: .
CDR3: CATSRDYTQETQYF
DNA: TGTGCCACCAGCAGAGATTATACTCAAGAGACCCAGTACTTC

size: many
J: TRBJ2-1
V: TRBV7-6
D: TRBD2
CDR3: CASSFERGYNEQFF
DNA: TGTGCCAGCAGCTTCGAGCGGGGGTACAATGAGCAGTTCTTC

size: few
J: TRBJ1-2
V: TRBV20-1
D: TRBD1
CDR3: CSATGQGNNYGYTF
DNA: TGCAGTGCCACAGGACAGGGGAATAACTATGGCTACACCTTC

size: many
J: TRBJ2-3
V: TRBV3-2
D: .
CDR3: CASSQHLGTGGADTQYF
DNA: TGTGCCAGCAGCCAACACCTCGGGACAGGGGGAGCCGATACGCAGTATTTT

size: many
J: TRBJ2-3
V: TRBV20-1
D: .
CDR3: CSARDIWSSTDTQYF
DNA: TGCAGTGCTAGAGATATCTGGTCTAGCACAGATACGCAGTATTTT

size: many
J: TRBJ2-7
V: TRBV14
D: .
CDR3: CASSQVYKIPYEQYF
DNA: TGTGCCAGCAGCCAAGTTTATAAGATTCCCTACGAGCAGTACTTC

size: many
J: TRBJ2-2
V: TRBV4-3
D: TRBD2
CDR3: CASSQWEGGAGELFF
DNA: TGCGCCAGCAGCCAATGGGAGGGAGGGGCCGGGGAGCTGTTTTTT

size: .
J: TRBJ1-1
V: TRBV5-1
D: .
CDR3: CASSLDVGARPNTEAFF
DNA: TGCGCCAGCAGCTTGGACGTGGGGGCCCGACCGAACACTGAAGCTTTCTTT

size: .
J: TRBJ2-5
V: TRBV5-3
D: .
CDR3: CARSLSREETQYF
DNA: TGTGCCAGAAGCTTGTCAAGGGAAGAGACCCAGTACTTC

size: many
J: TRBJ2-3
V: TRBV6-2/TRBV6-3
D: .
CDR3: CASTIGTYLRMGPGDTQYF
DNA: TGTGCCAGCACCATCGGGACATACCTCCGGATGGGGCCCGGAGATACGCAGTATTTT